This TCR beta chain comes out of a study of blood T cell repertoires in COVID-19. Overall study context: Samples of COVID-19 (acute and convalescent) were obtained from the United States, Italy and Spain. The analysed material was cDNA or gDNA that came from T cells, B-cell-depleted T cells, or PBMCs.

Libraries were prepared by immunoSEQ multiplex PCR; TCRdb keeps only in-frame clonotypes and omits some of them. This table holds some 60,000 clones, 80% to 95% found once. Losses at the gene ends were 4 bases for V and 3 bases for J; bases not matched to a gene: 4. The CDR3 consists of 15 residues. Germline values: CDR1 LGHDT, CDR2 YNNKEL (reference sequence). This clonotype was obtained from a man aged 60 to 75 with acute or convalescent COVID-19. The sample comprised peripheral blood. J is TRBJ2-3 and V is TRBV3-1 (or the pseudogene TRBV3-2); 10 nucleotides agree with TRBD1. The DNA of the CDR3 is TGTGCCAGCAGCCCGACAGGGGGCTTGACAGATACGCAGTATTTT. It yields the protein CASSPTGGLTDTQYF.